The 4 T cell receptor beta chains in this list originate from one sample, sequenced in a study of blood T cell repertoires in COVID-19. Sequencing used immunoSEQ multiplex PCR; TCRdb keeps in-frame clones, though not all of them. The sample lists about 80,000 clones; about 84% were seen once. The specimen was peripheral blood. These receptors were obtained from a human donor in a cohort sampled during active COVID-19.

V is TRBV19 and J is TRBJ2-1, with 9 bases aligning to TRBD1. Germline assignment: CDR1 LNHDA and CDR2 SQIVND (reference sequence). V trimming: 3 bases; J trimming: 5 bases; junction bases outside the gene matches: 5. The length of the CDR3 is 15 residues. DNA of the CDR3: TGTGCCAGTAGTATCCCGGGACAGGGTGACAATGAGCAGTTCTTC. The encoded protein is CASSIPGQGDNEQFF.

This clone was counted between two and nine times. The rearrangement uses TRBV16 and TRBJ2-7, with D possibly TRBD2 on 5 matching bases. The CDR3 covers 13 residues. Trimming took off 6 bases at V and 2 bases at J, with 11 bases between the two ends. Germline V gene data show CDR1 as KGHSY and CDR2 as FQNENV. The CDR3 region is CASSRAGAYEQYF. As DNA, the CDR3 is TGTGCCAGCAGTCGGGCCGGGGCCTACGAGCAGTACTTC.

The chain employs TRBV2 and TRBJ2-1; TRBD2 might be the D (5 bases). The germline gives CDR1 SNHLY, CDR2 FYNNEI. There are 15 residues in the CDR3. Trimming took 0 bases from V and 0 from J, leaving 6 bases between them. The CDR3 region has the DNA TGTGCCAGCAGTGAAGCCGGAGGCTCCTACAATGAGCAGTTCTTC. Translating it yields CASSEAGGSYNEQFF.

The chain combines TRBV6-5 with TRBJ2-1, with TRBD1 matching over 7 bases. Germline CDR1 and CDR2: MNHEY and SVGAGI. This CDR3 contains 14 residues. Losses at the gene ends were 6 bases for V and 0 bases for J; bases not matched to a gene: 2. In nucleotides, the CDR3 is TGTGCCAGCAGCTGGGACAGCTCCTACAATGAGCAGTTCTTC. Amino acid sequence: CASSWDSSYNEQFF.